These 2 T cell receptor beta chains came from one sample sequenced in a study of monozygotic twins with inflammatory bowel disease. From the 5' RACE reads, TCRdb lists one entry per CDR3 protein and no DNA. The sample table includes 300,000 to 400,000 distinct CDR3 sequences. Sequencing was performed on blood. The receptors come from a human donor with ulcerative colitis or Crohn's disease, or a healthy co-twin of an affected twin (not recorded which).

The CDR3: CASSFSPAPQGSRGYTF. The chain couples TRBV7-2 to TRBJ1-2; the TRBD1 assignment by TCRdb is unverifiable without DNA. CDR3 length: 17 amino acids. Germline CDR1 is SGHTA and CDR2 is FQGNSA.

CDR3 residues: CASSLWTRGSFGAYNEQFF. The gene calls are TRBV5-1 and TRBJ2-1; the TCRdb call, TRBD2, lacks DNA for checking. The V gene's germline CDR1 is SGHRS and CDR2 YFSETQ. The CDR3 is made up of 19 amino acids.